The present T cell receptor beta chain was sequenced within a study of lymphopenia after photon versus proton radiotherapy. Study-level points and caveats: Proton therapy kept repertoires fairly stable, unlike photons, which gained effector/memory cells. After the lymphocyte nadir, photon-treated repertoires showed oligoclonal expansion, especially of CD8+ Temra cells.

Using immunoSEQ multiplex PCR, the repertoire was profiled, and TCRdb retains in-frame clones only, with some absent. The sample has 150,000 to 200,000 clones, more than 85% seen once. Details on this clone: The antigen is undetermined.

Deletions cut 5 bases from V and 0 bases from J, with 13 bases between. This CDR3 is built from 15 residues. Germline V gene lookup returns CDR1 SEHNR and CDR2 FQNEAQ (reference sequence). The sequenced sample was peripheral blood, obtained from a patient treated with photon-based radiotherapy. The chain employs TRBV7-9 and TRBJ1-1, with a possible D match to TRBD1 (5 bases). The receptor was derived from a middle-aged man with gastric cancer. This chain's CDR3 is CASSHPGRVNTEAFF. CDR3 DNA sequence: TGTGCCAGCAGCCACCCCGGCAGGGTGAACACTGAAGCTTTCTTT.